The next 32 T cell receptor beta chains were all read from a single sample in a study of blood T cells in healthy people across ages. Next came a second PCR, run for about 6 to 12 cycles, which used a sample-barcoded 5' primer along with a J-beta primer mix. TCRdb recomputed calls from the 5' RACE reads with MiXCR, one row per CDR3 protein. The sample lists about 1.4 million distinct CDR3 sequences; approximately 63% were seen once. Sequencing used blood. The receptors stem from a man between 18 and 29 years old in good health.

The CDR3 spells CSAATGLTLGNTEAFF. For the CDR3, the DNA is TGCAGTGCTGCGACAGGGTTGACTCTGGGGAACACTGAAGCTTTCTTT. The chain combines TRBV20-1 with TRBJ1-1; 7 bases are shared with TRBD1. The ends lost 5 bases at V and 1 base at J; junction bases unmatched: 13. The CDR3 has 16 amino acids. Germline assignment: CDR1 DFQATT and CDR2 SNEGSKA (reference sequence).

With regard to this clonotype: Without the conserved terminal phenylalanine or tryptophan, this CDR3 likely stems from a read error. V is TRBV12-3 or TRBV12-4 and J is TRBJ2-5; D may be TRBD2 (6 bases). The CDR3 is 14 residues long. Between the trimmed V and J ends, which lost 5 bases and 4 bases, there was a span of 14 bases. CDR3 region: CASSRPGVVETQYL. The CDR3, as DNA: TGTGCCAGCAGTCGCCCGGGGGTCGTAGAGACCCAGTACCTC.

This chain joins TRBV28 and TRBJ2-3; no clear D gene. V was clipped by 5 bases and J by 7 bases, with 7 bases between them. In germline, CDR1 is MDHEN, CDR2 SYDVKM. This CDR3 is 11 amino acids long. The CDR3 nucleotides are TGTGCCAGCAGTCGCCTCCATACGCAGTATTTT. Residues: CASSRLHTQYF.

This clonotype was counted a few times. The V gene is TRBV7-9, the J gene TRBJ2-5, with 8 bases fitting TRBD2. Germline trimming cut 7 bases from V and 2 bases from J; bases unmatched to any gene: 6. This CDR3 comprises 14 residues. CDR1 and CDR2 (germline): SEHNR, FQNEAQ (reference sequence). CDR3 nucleotide sequence: TGTGCCAGCATTGGCGGGGGGTCACAAGAGACCCAGTACTTC. Residues: CASIGGGSQETQYF.

The chain employs TRBV27 and TRBJ2-7, with D tentatively TRBD1 (7 bases). CDR3 size: 16 residues. V was shortened by 0 bases and J by 2 bases, with 14 bases between the two germline ends. Per the germline V gene, CDR1 is MNHEY and CDR2 is SMNVEV (reference sequence). This CDR3 reads CASSLSAGGMAYEQYF. CDR3 DNA sequence: TGTGCCAGCAGTTTATCGGCAGGGGGGATGGCCTACGAGCAGTACTTC.

V usage is TRBV12-3 or TRBV12-4 and J usage is TRBJ2-1, with 8 bases that match TRBD1. The CDR3 covers 14 residues. V lost 1 base and J lost 8; bases outside the gene matches: 4. Here the CDR3 reads CASSLGTGSHEQFF. CDR3 bases: TGTGCCAGCAGTTTAGGGACAGGGTCTCATGAGCAGTTCTTC.

V gene TRBV27 combines with J gene TRBJ2-4, with D possibly TRBD1 on 5 matching bases. The J call may be in error: the DNA end matches TRBJ2-7 better. The germline CDR1 and CDR2 sequences are MNHEY and SMNVEV (reference sequence). The CDR3 has 13 residues. The CDR3 DNA reads as TGTGCCAGCAGTCTGATCTTTAGGGGCGAGCAGTACTTC. Residues: CASSLIFRGEQYF.

Only a few counts were recorded for this clonotype. This chain links TRBV12-3 or TRBV12-4 with TRBJ2-5; tentative D call: TRBD1 (6 bases). The CDR3 is made up of 14 amino acids. V gave up 6 bases and J gave up 0 bases, with 11 bases separating them. CDR3 amino acids: CASRSGQYQETQYF. The CDR3 coding sequence is TGTGCCAGCAGAAGCGGACAGTACCAAGAGACCCAGTACTTC.

The V call is TRBV3-1, the J call TRBJ2-4; TRBD1 matches 9 bases. The J call may be incorrect, as the DNA end agrees better with TRBJ2-7. Germline V gives CDR1 LGHDT, CDR2 YNNKEL (reference sequence). The CDR3 covers 12 residues. The CDR3 sequence: CASTQTGGEQYF. CDR3 DNA sequence: TGTGCCAGCACCCAGACAGGGGGCGAGCAGTACTTC.

The J gene is TRBJ2-7, the V gene TRBV7-2; 10 nucleotides align to TRBD2. Germline lookup yields CDR1 SGHTA and CDR2 FQGNSA. Trimming at V came to 4 bases and at J to 0 bases, leaving 3 bases not matched to a gene. The CDR3 loop spans 15 amino acids. DNA for the CDR3: TGTGCCAGCAGCTCAAGCGGGGGGGTCTCCTACGAGCAGTACTTC. This translates into CASSSSGGVSYEQYF. The whole variable domain, remainder taken from reference TRBV7-2 and TRBJ2-7, is GAGVSQSPSNKVTEKGKDVELRCDPISGHTALYWYRQSLGQGLEFLIYFQGNSAPDKSGLPSDRFSAERTGGSVSTLTIQRTQQEDSAVYLCASSSSGGVSYEQYFGPGTRLTVT.

This chain joins TRBV20-1 and TRBJ1-2; no firm D call. The CDR3 spans 12 residues. Trimming left V 3 bases short and J 8 bases short, with 13 bases between. Per germline, CDR1 DFQATT and CDR2 SNEGSKA (reference sequence). This CDR3 is CSARVAGNGYTF. In nucleotides, the CDR3 is TGCAGTGCTAGGGTAGCGGGGAACGGCTACACCTTC.

This rearrangement joins TRBV29-1 to TRBJ2-4; D gene unclear. CDR3 length: 13 amino acids. Germline loops: CDR1 SQVTM, CDR2 ANQGSEA. V was clipped by 6 bases and J by 0 bases, with 9 bases between them. The CDR3 DNA reads as TGCAGCGTGCTAGGTTTAGCCAAAAACATTCAGTACTTC. This sequence encodes CSVLGLAKNIQYF. Full variable domain (remainder filled in from reference TRBV29-1 and TRBJ2-4): SAVISQKPSRDICQRGTSLTIQCQVDSQVTMMFWYRQQPGQSLTLIATANQGSEATYESGFVIDKFPISRPNLTFSTLTVSNMSPEDSSIYLCSVLGLAKNIQYFGAGTRLSVL.

This sequence joins TRBV27 and TRBJ2-4; D uncertain. The assigned J gene may be wrong: the sequence end matches TRBJ2-7 better. The CDR3 runs 13 residues. Germline assignment: CDR1 MNHEY and CDR2 SMNVEV (reference sequence). The CDR3 protein is CASSPRLVSEQYF. The CDR3 DNA sequence: TGTGCCAGCAGTCCCAGACTCGTCAGCGAGCAGTACTTC.

Of note for this clonotype: Mismatch with germline at one junction end may stem from a read error. The rearrangement links TRBV23-1 to TRBJ1-3, with unresolved D. TRBV23-1 is sorted into the ORF group, with uncertain function. This CDR3 has 16 amino acids. The CDR3 spells CTSSHYAARTGSTIYF. CDR3 sequence (DNA): TGCACCAGCAGTCACTACGCCGCCAGGACGGGAAGCACCATATATTTT.

V gene TRBV24-1 combines with J gene TRBJ1-2; perhaps TRBD1 as D (5 bases). The CDR3 is 14 amino acids. The V gene's germline CDR1 is KGHDR and CDR2 SFDVKD. V was clipped by 9 bases and J by 2 bases, with 15 bases between them. CDR3 DNA sequence: TGTGCCACCGCGGGAGGGGTAAAAAACTATGGCTACACCTTC. Translation gives CATAGGVKNYGYTF.

The genes are TRBV12-3 or TRBV12-4 and TRBJ1-2; 8 nucleotides agree with TRBD1. The CDR3 sequence is 15 residues long. J gave up 8 bases and V 6 bases, and 14 bases lay outside the gene matches. Here the CDR3 reads CASSSRQTDREGYTF. The CDR3 DNA reads as TGTGCCAGCAGCTCGCGTCAGACGGACAGGGAAGGCTACACCTTC.

The J gene is TRBJ2-3, the V gene TRBV4-3, with a weak D call TRBD1 (5 bases). The V and J ends lost 4 bases and 0 bases respectively, with 17 bases between them. The CDR3 is 17 amino acids. Germline values: CDR1 LGHNA, CDR2 YSLEER. The CDR3 loop reads CASSLTDRRRSTDTQYF. CDR3 coding DNA: TGCGCCAGCAGCCTGACAGACAGACGCCGTAGCACAGATACGCAGTATTTT.

The V and J genes are TRBV28 and TRBJ1-2, with TRBD1 identical over 7 bases. This CDR3 contains 14 residues. Germline loops: CDR1 MDHEN, CDR2 SYDVKM. The junction had 10 bases not matched to a gene; V was cut back by 5 bases and J by 7 bases. CDR3 nucleotides: TGTGCCAGCAGTCCCGTGACAGGGAGAAGTGGCTACACCTTC. It yields the protein CASSPVTGRSGYTF.

The chain has TRBV5-6 and TRBJ2-5; unclear D gene. There are 14 residues in the CDR3. Germline values: CDR1 SGHDT, CDR2 YYEEEE. Trimming removed 0 bases from V and 0 bases from J, with 6 bases in between. The CDR3 reads CASSLGGDQETQYF. CDR3 bases: TGTGCCAGCAGCTTGGGTGGGGACCAAGAGACCCAGTACTTC.

The V gene is TRBV29-1, the J gene TRBJ2-1, with TRBD1 matching 7 bases. The CDR3 covers 12 residues. The germline gives CDR1 SQVTM, CDR2 ANQGSEA. With 7 bases clipped from V and 3 bases from J, the junction kept 3 bases outside the gene matches. CDR3 in DNA: TGCAGCGATTCAGGGGGCTACAATGAGCAGTTCTTC. It translates to CSDSGGYNEQFF.

This rearrangement joins TRBV21-1 to TRBJ2-7; the DNA was not compared with TRBD1, the D call given in the table. TRBV21-1 is given as a pseudogene. The CDR3 loop spans 13 amino acids. The CDR3 sequence: CASPGSGSYEQYF. The CDR3 bases are TGTGCCTCCCCAGGGAGCGGCTCCTACGAGCAGTACTTC.

V and J are TRBV7-6 and TRBJ2-3; 14 bases match TRBD2. V dropped 5 bases and J dropped 3; count of bases not matched to a gene: 7. The CDR3 has 17 amino acids. From germline, CDR1 is SGHVS and CDR2 FNYEAQ. The CDR3 DNA sequence: TGTGCCAGCAGCCTAAGGACTAGCGGGGGGTCTACAGATACGCAGTATTTT. Protein sequence: CASSLRTSGGSTDTQYF. The full variable domain, with the rest looked up from reference TRBV7-6 and TRBJ2-3, is GAGVSQSPRYKVTKRGQDVALRCDPISGHVSLYWYRQALGQGPEFLTYFNYEAQQDKSGLPNDRFSAERPEGSISTLTIQRTEQRDSAMYRCASSLRTSGGSTDTQYFGPGTRLTVL.

A note on this clonotype: Compared with germline, one end of the junction differs, possibly owing to a read error. The chain carries TRBV6-5 and TRBJ2-1, with 10 bases identical to TRBD2. The CDR3 has 16 amino acids. The V gene's germline CDR1 is MNHEY and CDR2 SVGAGI. CDR3 coding DNA: TGTGCCAGCAGTAGGGTAGCGGGAGGCTCCAACAATGAGCAGTTCTTC. It is translated as CASSRVAGGSNNEQFF.

The chain employs TRBV27 and TRBJ1-4; D unclear. The germline CDR1 and CDR2 sequences are MNHEY and SMNVEV (reference sequence). The CDR3 loop spans 13 amino acids. V lost 5 bases to trimming and J lost 8 bases, with 12 bases between them. The CDR3 is CASSTLGFEKLFF. The CDR3 DNA reads as TGTGCCAGCAGTACACTCGGTTTCGAAAAACTGTTTTTT.

Details on this clonotype: The CDR3 does not end in the conserved phenylalanine or tryptophan, so this is likely a read error. Because the CDR3's place on the DNA is in doubt, the DNA is left out and the CDR3 is given as listed by TCRdb. This rearrangement joins TRBV12-3 or TRBV12-4 to TRBJ2-1; the table assigns TRBD1, which was not confirmed against the DNA. With termini counted, the CDR3 has 9 amino acids. The CDR3 sequence: CASSPRGTS.

Comment on this clonotype: A junction end diverges from the germline sequence, so it may reflect a read error. The chain carries TRBV7-9 and TRBJ1-2, with 8 positions matching TRBD1. Germline CDR1 and CDR2: SEHNR and FQNEAQ (reference sequence). The CDR3 spans 15 residues. The CDR3 region has the DNA TGTGCCTGCAGCTTCCAGGGGGCCGCTAACTATGGCTACACCTTC. Translation: CACSFQGAANYGYTF.

The chain uses TRBV3-1 and TRBJ2-7; D call uncertain. Germline assignment: CDR1 LGHDT and CDR2 YNNKEL (reference sequence). The V end lost 0 bases, the J end lost 3 bases, and 9 bases lay between the germline ends. This CDR3 spans 14 amino acids. The CDR3 loop is CASSQDPSIYEQYF. The CDR3 DNA reads as TGTGCCAGCAGCCAAGATCCTTCTATCTACGAGCAGTACTTC.

The V call is TRBV27, the J call TRBJ2-7; unclear D gene. Looked up from germline, CDR1 is MNHEY and CDR2 is SMNVEV (reference sequence). The CDR3 runs 13 residues. Deletions cut 3 bases from V and 1 base from J, with 7 bases between. CDR3 residues: CASSFTDSYEQYF. The CDR3 DNA reads as TGTGCCAGCAGTTTTACAGATTCCTACGAGCAGTACTTC.

As for this clonotype: At one end the junction does not follow the germline gene, possibly because of a read error. This chain connects TRBV7-9 to TRBJ2-3; D perhaps matches TRBD1 (6 bases). This CDR3 has 15 amino acids. Per germline, CDR1 SEHNR and CDR2 FQNEAQ (reference sequence). The CDR3 loop is CASSLVMGTRDPQYF. In DNA form, the CDR3 reads TGTGCCAGCAGCTTAGTCATGGGGACACGAGATCCGCAGTATTTT.

CDR3 nucleotide sequence: TGCAGCGTTGAAGATGGGGCAGGGGGCGATGAGCAGTTCTTC. Protein product: CSVEDGAGGDEQFF. V is TRBV29-1 and J is TRBJ2-1; 8 bases align to TRBD1. The CDR3 covers 14 residues. Looked up from germline, CDR1 is SQVTM and CDR2 is ANQGSEA. V was pared by 0 bases and J by 8 bases, with 6 bases of the junction left unmatched.

This clonotype was detected a few times. The V and J genes are TRBV7-9 and TRBJ2-4; perhaps TRBD2 as D (5 bases). Germline V gives CDR1 SEHNR, CDR2 FQNEAQ (reference sequence). Trimming left V 6 bases short and J 9 bases short, with 9 bases between. This CDR3 spans 11 amino acids. In DNA form, the CDR3 reads TGTGCCAGCAGTCCGGCGGGCATTCAGTACTTC. Translation: CASSPAGIQYF.

CDR3: CASSPLAGGPSPLHF. CDR3 coding DNA: TGTGCCAGCAGCCCACTCGCGGGGGGCCCTTCACCCCTCCACTTT. V usage is TRBV3-1 and J usage is TRBJ1-6; perhaps TRBD1 as D (6 bases). Germline V CDR1 and CDR2: LGHDT, YNNKEL (reference sequence). Between the trimmed V and J ends, which lost 4 bases and 9 bases, there was a span of 16 bases. This CDR3 region has 15 residues.